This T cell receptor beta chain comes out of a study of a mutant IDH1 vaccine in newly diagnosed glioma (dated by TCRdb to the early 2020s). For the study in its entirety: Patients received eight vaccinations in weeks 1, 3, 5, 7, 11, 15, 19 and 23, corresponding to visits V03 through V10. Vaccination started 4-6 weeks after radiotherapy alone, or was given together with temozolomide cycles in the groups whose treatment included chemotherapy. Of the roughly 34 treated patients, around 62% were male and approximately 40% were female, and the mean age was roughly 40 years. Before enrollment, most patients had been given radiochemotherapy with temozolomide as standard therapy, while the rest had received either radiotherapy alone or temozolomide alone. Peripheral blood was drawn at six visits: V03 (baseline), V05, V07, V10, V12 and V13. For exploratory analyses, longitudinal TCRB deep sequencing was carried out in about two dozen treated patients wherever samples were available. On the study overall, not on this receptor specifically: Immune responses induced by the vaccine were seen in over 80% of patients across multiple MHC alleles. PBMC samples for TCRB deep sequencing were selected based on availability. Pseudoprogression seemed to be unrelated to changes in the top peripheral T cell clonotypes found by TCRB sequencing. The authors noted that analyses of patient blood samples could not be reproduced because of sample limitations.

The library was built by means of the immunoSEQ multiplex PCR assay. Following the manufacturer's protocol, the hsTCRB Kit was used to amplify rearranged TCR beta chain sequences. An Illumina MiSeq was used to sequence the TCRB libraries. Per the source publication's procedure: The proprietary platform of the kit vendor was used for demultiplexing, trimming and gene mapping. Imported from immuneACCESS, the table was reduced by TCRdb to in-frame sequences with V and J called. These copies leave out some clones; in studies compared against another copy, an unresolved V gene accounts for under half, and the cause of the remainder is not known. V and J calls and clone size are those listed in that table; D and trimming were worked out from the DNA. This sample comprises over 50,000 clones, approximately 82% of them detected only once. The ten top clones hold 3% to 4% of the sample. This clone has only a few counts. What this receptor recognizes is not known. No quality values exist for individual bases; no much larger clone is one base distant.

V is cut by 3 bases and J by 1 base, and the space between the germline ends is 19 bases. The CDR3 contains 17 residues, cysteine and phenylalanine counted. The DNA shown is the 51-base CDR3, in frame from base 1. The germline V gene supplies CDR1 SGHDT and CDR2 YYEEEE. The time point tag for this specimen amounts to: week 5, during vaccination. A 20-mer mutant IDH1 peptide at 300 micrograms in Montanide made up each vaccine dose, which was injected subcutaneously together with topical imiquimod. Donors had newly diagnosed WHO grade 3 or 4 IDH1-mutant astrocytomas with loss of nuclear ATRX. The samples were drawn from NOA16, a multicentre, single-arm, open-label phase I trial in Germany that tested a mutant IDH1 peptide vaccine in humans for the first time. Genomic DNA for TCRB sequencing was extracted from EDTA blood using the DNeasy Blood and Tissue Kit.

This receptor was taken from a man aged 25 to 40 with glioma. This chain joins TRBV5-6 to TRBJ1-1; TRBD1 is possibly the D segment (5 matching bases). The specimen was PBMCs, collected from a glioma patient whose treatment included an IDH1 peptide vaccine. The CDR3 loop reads CASSSSSRGGWNTEAFF. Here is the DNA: TGTGCCAGCAGCTCCTCCTCCCGGGGGGGTTGGAACACTGAAGCTTTCTTT.